This T cell receptor (beta chain) was observed in a study of cytomegalovirus exposure and HLA in healthy donors. PCR employed 60 Vbeta and 13 Jbeta primers. Some clones are missing from TCRdb's copy, which holds only in-frame ones; the method was immunoSEQ multiplex PCR. The repertoire holds over 150,000 clones, with around 69% as singletons. Study results and limitations: Presence/absence analyses assumed roughly uniform sequencing depth across donors. There were some V segments, including TRBV6-2 and TRBV6-3, excluded as indistinguishable. The study found most TCR sequences rare, yet found some public TCRs in many donors.

V shed 5 bases and J shed 4 bases, with 12 bases lying between them. Germline V gene data show CDR1 as SGHRS and CDR2 as YFSETQ. The CDR3 spans 13 residues. This clone was picked up a small number of times. What it recognizes is unknown. The rearrangement uses TRBV5-1 and TRBJ2-5; D may be TRBD1 (6 bases). Specimen: PBMCs. The sequence came from a woman between 25 and 40 years old in good health and CMV-seronegative. The CDR3 coding sequence is TGCGCCAGCAGTGGGGAAGGGGGAGAGACCCAGTACTTC. Its protein is CASSGEGGETQYF.